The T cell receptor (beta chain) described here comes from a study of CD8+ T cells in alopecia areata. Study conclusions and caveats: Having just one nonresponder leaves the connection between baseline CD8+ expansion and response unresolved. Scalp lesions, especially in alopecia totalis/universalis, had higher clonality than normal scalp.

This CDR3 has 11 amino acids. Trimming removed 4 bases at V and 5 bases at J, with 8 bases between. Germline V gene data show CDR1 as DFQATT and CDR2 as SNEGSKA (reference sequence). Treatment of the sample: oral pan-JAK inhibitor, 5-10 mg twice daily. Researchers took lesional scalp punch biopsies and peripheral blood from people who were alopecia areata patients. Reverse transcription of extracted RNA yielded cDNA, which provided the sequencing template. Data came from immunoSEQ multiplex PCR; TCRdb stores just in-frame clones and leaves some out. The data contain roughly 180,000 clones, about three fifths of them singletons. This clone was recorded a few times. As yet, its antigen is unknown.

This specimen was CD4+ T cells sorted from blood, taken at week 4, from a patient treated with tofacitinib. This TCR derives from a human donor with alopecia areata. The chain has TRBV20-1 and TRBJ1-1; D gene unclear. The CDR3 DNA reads TGCAGTGCTAACATGGAAACTGAAGCTTTCTTT. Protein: CSANMETEAFF.